This TCR beta chain is drawn from a study of blood T cells in healthy people across ages. Using a J-beta primer mix together with a sample-barcoded 5' primer, a second PCR was run for about 6 to 11 cycles. TCRdb passed the 5' RACE reads through MiXCR, listing each CDR3 protein once. The sample yields hundreds of thousands of distinct CDR3 sequences, around a fifth seen once. Germline lookup yields CDR1 SGHTA and CDR2 FQGTGA. The CDR3 has 16 residues. The specimen sequenced was blood. The genes are TRBV7-3 and TRBJ2-5; possibly TRBD2 for D (6 bases). The J call may not be correct, given that the DNA end is closer to TRBJ2-1. The TCR was taken from a man between 65 and 85 years old in good health. In DNA form, the CDR3 reads TGTGCCAGCAGCTTAAATGCCGGGACTGGACCCCATGAGCAGTTCTTC. Translation: CASSLNAGTGPHEQFF.